This passage covers 22 T cell receptor beta chains from one sample sequenced in a study of blood T cell repertoires in COVID-19. Some clones are missing from TCRdb's copy, which holds only in-frame ones; the method was immunoSEQ multiplex PCR. The sample lists about 270,000 clones, approximately 90% seen once, with about 2.3% in the top ten. Input material: PBMCs or T cells enriched from blood (not recorded which). These receptors were collected from a middle-aged woman with acute COVID-19.

The chain uses TRBV7-9 and TRBJ1-1, with D possibly being TRBD1 (5 bases). The V and J ends lost 2 bases and 1 base respectively, with 8 bases between them. CDR3 length: 14 residues. The V gene's germline CDR1 is SEHNR and CDR2 FQNEAQ (reference sequence). CDR3 DNA sequence: TGTGCCAGCAGCTTACAGGGATCGAACACTGAAGCTTTCTTT. This codes for CASSLQGSNTEAFF.

Turning to this clone: Other DNA sequences from this sample encode an identical CDR3 as well. The chain recombines TRBV19 with TRBJ1-2, with 7 bases matching TRBD1. J was trimmed by 2 bases and V by 6 bases; bases with no gene match: 3. CDR3 size: 13 residues. Germline V gives CDR1 LNHDA, CDR2 SQIVND (reference sequence). Here the CDR3 DNA reads TGTGCCAGTAGCATACAGGGGAACTATGGCTACACCTTC. It translates to CASSIQGNYGYTF.

Here the CDR3 reads CSVFPRHTDTQYF. In DNA, the CDR3 is TGCAGCGTATTCCCCAGGCACACAGATACGCAGTATTTT. The chain has TRBV29-1 and TRBJ2-3; D remains unclear. The CDR3 is 13 amino acids. Trimming pared 6 bases from V and 2 bases from J, leaving 12 bases between. The V gene's germline CDR1 is SQVTM and CDR2 ANQGSEA.

The table lists this clone with a few counts. V usage is TRBV24-1 and J usage is TRBJ1-1; the match to TRBD1 covers 9 bases. V was pared by 4 bases and J by 7 bases, with 9 bases of the junction left unmatched. The CDR3 loop spans 15 amino acids. CDR1 and CDR2 from the germline V gene are KGHDR and SFDVKD. CDR3 amino acids: CATSDPDRGRFEAFF. DNA for the CDR3: TGTGCCACCAGTGACCCGGACAGGGGCAGGTTTGAAGCTTTCTTT.

The gene calls are TRBV2 and TRBJ2-5, with TRBD2 matching 8 bases. Germline V lookup: CDR1 SNHLY, CDR2 FYNNEI. This CDR3 comprises 17 residues. After removal of 1 base from V and 3 bases from J, the junction contained 10 bases not matched to a gene. The CDR3 region is CASSEDWGAGVEETQYF. The CDR3 region has the DNA TGTGCCAGCAGTGAAGATTGGGGAGCGGGGGTGGAAGAGACCCAGTACTTC.

The chain's CDR3 is CASRRTGAYGYTF. Written as DNA, the CDR3 is TGTGCCAGCAGGCGGACAGGGGCTTATGGCTACACCTTC. The J gene is TRBJ1-2, the V gene TRBV6-5, with TRBD1 matching 9 bases. Germline V CDR1 and CDR2: MNHEY, SVGAGI. The V gene end was trimmed by 6 bases and the J gene end by 5 bases; junction bases not matched to a gene: 4. CDR3 length: 13 residues.

The chain links TRBV5-1 to TRBJ2-7; TRBD1 agrees at 10 bases. V trimming: 4 bases; J trimming: 3 bases; junction bases outside the gene matches: 4. Germline CDR1 is SGHRS and CDR2 is YFSETQ. CDR3 length: 14 residues. The CDR3 bases are TGCGCCAGCAGCGGTGGACAGGGGGGCTACGAGCAGTACTTC. Its translation is CASSGGQGGYEQYF.

This rearrangement joins TRBV24-1 to TRBJ1-1, with TRBD1 matching over 11 bases. V was pared by 3 bases and J by 13 bases, with 15 bases of the junction left unmatched. The CDR3 covers 16 residues. Per germline, CDR1 KGHDR and CDR2 SFDVKD. The CDR3 loop reads CATSDPTRTGGGGLFF. The CDR3 nucleotides read TGTGCCACCAGTGATCCAACCCGGACAGGGGGCGGCGGGCTTTTCTTT.

V and J are TRBV3-1 (or the pseudogene TRBV3-2) and TRBJ2-7, with no clear D. V dropped 0 bases and J dropped 0 bases, with 15 bases sitting between them. The CDR3 sequence is 17 residues long. Germline lookup yields CDR1 LGHDT and CDR2 YNNKEL (reference sequence). The CDR3 is CASSQDSGFSSSYEQYF. The CDR3 DNA sequence: TGTGCCAGCAGCCAAGATTCGGGTTTCTCCTCCTCCTACGAGCAGTACTTC.

The J gene is TRBJ1-1, the V gene TRBV12-3 or TRBV12-4; maybe TRBD1 (6 bases). Trimming shortened V by 3 bases and J by 5 bases, and 10 bases separated the two germline ends. This CDR3 is built from 13 residues. The CDR3 loop is CASSLNRATEAFF. The CDR3 DNA reads as TGTGCCAGCAGTTTGAACAGGGCGACTGAAGCTTTCTTT.

The chain links TRBV28 to TRBJ1-2; D not resolved. The CDR3 is made up of 13 amino acids. CDR1 and CDR2 (germline): MDHEN, SYDVKM. Trimming cost V 1 base and J 5 bases, with 8 bases left between them. The CDR3 loop is CASSLLAVYGYTF. DNA of the CDR3: TGTGCCAGCAGTTTATTGGCCGTTTATGGCTACACCTTC.

The rearrangement links TRBV5-4 to TRBJ2-1, with 8 nucleotides matching TRBD1. Trimming took 3 bases from V and 9 from J; bases not matched to a gene: 11. The germline V gene encodes CDR1 SGHNT and CDR2 YYREEE (reference sequence). This CDR3 region has 15 residues. CDR3 residues: CASSSGQGYTSEQFF. The CDR3 DNA sequence: TGTGCCAGCAGCTCCGGACAGGGCTATACCAGTGAGCAGTTCTTC.

J is TRBJ2-1 and V is TRBV11-2; 7 positions match TRBD1. CDR3 length: 16 residues. V was pared by 5 bases and J by 5 bases, with 12 bases of the junction left unmatched. Germline V gene lookup returns CDR1 SGHAT and CDR2 FQNNGV. CDR3 sequence: CASSRGFRDSNNEQFF. The CDR3 nucleotides read TGTGCCAGCAGCCGCGGTTTCCGGGACAGTAACAATGAGCAGTTCTTC.

The rearrangement links TRBV6-5 to TRBJ2-7; 8 nucleotides line up with TRBD1. The CDR3 length is 15 residues. V was clipped by 5 bases and J by 0 bases; unmatched bases: 6. CDR1 and CDR2 from the germline V gene are MNHEY and SVGAGI. The CDR3 DNA reads as TGTGCCAGCAGTCCGGACAGGGAAAGCTCCTACGAGCAGTACTTC. Amino acid sequence: CASSPDRESSYEQYF.

The rearrangement uses TRBV7-9 and TRBJ1-4; D unclear. The CDR3 is made up of 18 amino acids. Germline CDR1 is SEHNR and CDR2 is FQNEAQ (reference sequence). Trimming cost V 2 bases and J 2 bases, with 18 bases left between them. The CDR3, as DNA: TGTGCCAGCAGCTTAAGCCGGTTAGGCGCGGGGACTAATGAAAAACTGTTTTTT. Amino acid sequence: CASSLSRLGAGTNEKLFF.

The genes are TRBV5-1 and TRBJ2-5; TRBD2 agrees at 10 bases. Germline CDR1 SGHRS, CDR2 YFSETQ. This CDR3 has 16 residues. The ends lost 2 bases at V and 6 bases at J; junction bases unmatched: 10. CDR3 in DNA: TGCGCCAGCAGCTTCGGCTCTAGCGGGGGCGTAAAGACCCAGTACTTC. It specifies CASSFGSSGGVKTQYF.

The CDR3 region is CAVGGTSGGHRYF. CDR3 nucleotides: TGTGCGGTCGGGGGGACTAGCGGGGGACATCGGTACTTC. This chain uses TRBV7-2 with TRBJ2-7, with 14 bases matching TRBD2. From germline, CDR1 is SGHTA and CDR2 FQGNSA. CDR3 size: 13 residues.

The chain joins TRBV6-4 to TRBJ2-7; 8 bases map to TRBD2. Trimming at V came to 2 bases and at J to 5 bases, leaving 17 bases not matched to a gene. The germline V gene has CDR1 MRHNA and CDR2 SNTAGT. CDR3 length equals 18 residues. CDR3 sequence (DNA): TGTGCCAGCAGTGACCCGACTTCTGGCGGGGGGAATATTGACGAGCAGTACTTC. This gives the protein CASSDPTSGGGNIDEQYF.

The genes are TRBV20-1 and TRBJ2-1; 7 nucleotides agree with TRBD2. The CDR3 contains 16 residues. J gave up 0 bases and V 3 bases, and 8 bases lay outside the gene matches. Germline-derived CDR1 and CDR2 are DFQATT and SNEGSKA (reference sequence). The CDR3, as DNA: TGCAGTGCTAGTCCCGTGGGAGGGTTCTCCTACAATGAGCAGTTCTTC. It is translated as CSASPVGGFSYNEQFF.

V is TRBV2 and J is TRBJ2-2; 9 bases match TRBD1. The CDR3 has 14 amino acids. V trimming: 4 bases; J trimming: 5 bases; junction bases outside the gene matches: 2. CDR1 and CDR2 from the germline V gene are SNHLY and FYNNEI. As DNA, the CDR3 is TGTGCCAGCAGTGGACAGGGGGAAACCGGGGAGCTGTTTTTT. This codes for CASSGQGETGELFF.

The chain joins TRBV6-5 to TRBJ2-1; no definite D call. The CDR3 extends over 15 amino acids. In germline, CDR1 is MNHEY, CDR2 SVGAGI. Trimming removed 0 bases at V and 3 bases at J, with 9 bases between. CDR3: CASSYSVQSYNEQFF. For the CDR3, the DNA is TGTGCCAGCAGTTACTCAGTACAGAGCTACAATGAGCAGTTCTTC.

V usage is TRBV4-1 and J usage is TRBJ1-1, with TRBD1 identical over 8 bases. J was trimmed by 5 bases and V by 1 base; bases with no gene match: 6. The germline V gene has CDR1 MGHRA and CDR2 YSYEKL. This CDR3 has 15 residues. The chain's CDR3 is CASSQAWTGSTEAFF. CDR3 DNA sequence: TGCGCCAGCAGCCAAGCTTGGACAGGGTCGACTGAAGCTTTCTTT.